This entry features one T cell receptor (beta chain) sequence. Its antigen is as yet unknown. The CDR3 is made up of 13 amino acids. Per the germline V gene, CDR1 is SGHTA and CDR2 is FQGNSA. The V gene end was trimmed by 6 bases and the J gene end by 6 bases; junction bases not matched to a gene: 7. These data belong to a study of cytomegalovirus exposure and HLA in healthy donors. Study information: Among a few hundred genotyped donors, roughly 80% fell in the Caucasian-associated ancestry cluster.

Overall study results and limits: Most of the TCR beta V segments (in an earlier analysis) were productive either about 87% or about 30% of the time. The authors enumerated under 200 TCR beta chains as linked to cytomegalovirus.

The PCR made use of 60 Vbeta and 13 Jbeta primers. Authors' data handling: Tens of millions of unique TCR beta chains, some 11 million shared, were counted in a later analysis. The method was immunoSEQ multiplex PCR; TCRdb's version includes in-frame clones alone and lacks a portion of them. V, J and clone size were drawn from that table, and D and trimming were deduced from the DNA. The sample carries under 150,000 clones, 75% to 90% recorded once. The source of this sequence is a male donor in good health and CMV-seronegative. This chain uses TRBV7-2 with TRBJ1-1; TRBD1 agrees at 7 bases. The specimen sequenced was PBMCs. CDR3 coding DNA: TGTGCCAGCAGATCCGACAGGGACCCTGAAGCTTTCTTT. It specifies CASRSDRDPEAFF.